This is a list of T cell receptor beta chains from one sample in a study of blood T cell repertoires in COVID-19. The assay was immunoSEQ multiplex PCR, and TCRdb's table has in-frame clones only and misses some. The sample lists 120,000 or so clones, about 79% occurring once. The sequenced sample was peripheral blood. The receptor set was obtained from a woman aged 50 to 60 with acute or convalescent COVID-19. The CDR3 runs from the conserved cysteine through the conserved F or W.

V	J	CDR3
TRBV5-1	TRBJ1-4	CASSLRQDANEKLFF
TRBV5-5	TRBJ1-1	CASSFVMNTEAFF
TRBV28	TRBJ1-2	CASRPTGGGNYGYTF
TRBV29-1	TRBJ2-6	CSAAPGGSGANVLTF
TRBV5-1	TRBJ1-1	CASSLTGENTEAFF
TRBV7-9	TRBJ1-1	CASSLGDGRGQAEAFF
TRBV3-1/TRBV3-2	TRBJ1-2	CASSQGLPNYGYTF
TRBV29-1	TRBJ2-1	CSVEGGGGTYNEQFF
TRBV6-5	TRBJ1-1	CASSTGPRNTEAFF
TRBV19	TRBJ2-1	CASSIALTSGGRHRNEQFF
TRBV6-2/TRBV6-3	TRBJ2-6	CASSPRGVGANVLTF
TRBV5-8	TRBJ1-2	CASSFDRVTYYGYTF
TRBV7-9	TRBJ1-2	CASSRAGTQVANYGYTF
TRBV6-5	TRBJ1-3	CASRRETSTGGTIYF
TRBV19	TRBJ1-5	CASTSDSLSNQPQHF
TRBV29-1	TRBJ1-4	CSARVNNEKLFF
TRBV24-1	TRBJ2-3	CATSDQTTSTDTQYF
TRBV7-9	TRBJ1-5	CASSFDVETGHQPQHF
TRBV6-1	TRBJ1-2	CASSEALQGYGYTF
TRBV14	TRBJ2-4	CASSHGKNIQYF
TRBV6-5	TRBJ2-3	CASNSLRSTDTQYF
TRBV10-1	TRBJ2-1	CASSPRTSGNEQFF
TRBV3-1/TRBV3-2	TRBJ1-2	CASSQESRGAVGYTF
TRBV7-3	TRBJ1-1	CASSNFKNTEAFF
TRBV10-3	TRBJ1-4	CAISPGGLNEKLFF
TRBV7-9	TRBJ1-1	CASSLPLNFNTEAFF
TRBV5-1	TRBJ2-6	CASSLANPGRGTSGGTSGANVLTF
TRBV6-1	TRBJ2-1	CASSEANRGRGILYNEQFF
TRBV2	TRBJ2-1	CASRIGDWDNEQFF
TRBV3-1/TRBV3-2	TRBJ1-6	CASSQDRLTGNSPLHF
TRBV6-5	TRBJ1-2	CAGKQGPRDYGYTF
TRBV2	TRBJ1-6	CATRPSVWGNSPLHF
TRBV5-1	TRBJ2-2	CASSRGTGELFF
TRBV11-2	TRBJ1-5	CASIVGGGSDQPQHF
TRBV24-1	TRBJ2-1	CATSDPRTSSGEQFF
TRBV18	TRBJ2-1	CASSPYSSGGPYNEQFF
TRBV6-6	TRBJ1-6	CASTTTGRTDNSPLHF
TRBV18	TRBJ1-3	CASSTGFSGNTIYF
TRBV3-1/TRBV3-2	TRBJ2-2	CASSRLGQFPNTGELFF
TRBV5-6	TRBJ1-2	CASSSSGGSYGYTF
TRBV29-1	TRBJ2-7	CSAGAGSSYEQYF
TRBV12-5	TRBJ1-4	CASGLALRGREVEKLFF
TRBV5-1	TRBJ2-1	CASSGGTSGGTYNEQFF
TRBV5-1	TRBJ2-3	CASSLTSGSTDTQYF
TRBV11-2	TRBJ1-1	CASRLTGEVWNEAFF
TRBV25-1	TRBJ2-3	CASSESRLAGADTQYF
TRBV11-1	TRBJ1-2	CASSPSRGTYF
TRBV28	TRBJ1-2	CASSSQGRYGYTF
TRBV4-1	TRBJ1-5	CASSPRRGTNQPQHF
TRBV10-3	TRBJ2-7	CAISTSIPGQGSYEQYF
TRBV5-1	TRBJ1-2	CASSLGAGYGYTF
TRBV7-9	TRBJ1-3	CASSPGGSGNTIYF
TRBV7-9	TRBJ1-2	CASSTRDREGGYTF
TRBV27	TRBJ1-1	CASSFHSKSRTGSTEAFF
TRBV7-3	TRBJ1-2	CASSLSPRGSGGDGYTF
TRBV6-1	TRBJ1-5	CASSERGTRDQPQHF
TRBV18	TRBJ1-6	CASSPRDRAADSPLHF
TRBV9	TRBJ2-7	CASSVEGQGWEQYF
TRBV7-2	TRBJ2-7	CASSFPLGTDKGQYF
TRBV19	TRBJ1-6	CASSIGGGGLDSPLHF